This T cell receptor (beta chain) was found in a study of CD8+ T cells in alopecia areata. Background on the study: Tofacitinib therapy took 6 to 18 months; 6 months off drug came after.

The treatment was: oral pan-JAK inhibitor, 5-10 mg twice daily. Extracted RNA was reverse transcribed, and the resulting cDNA served as sequencing template. Clones were read by immunoSEQ multiplex PCR, and TCRdb kept only the in-frame ones, dropping some. There are more than 200,000 clones in the sample; roughly 40% occur only once, and over 2.5% lies in the top ten. V dropped 4 bases and J dropped 3 bases, with 15 bases sitting between them. CDR1 and CDR2 from the germline V gene are SGHNT and YYREEE (reference sequence). CDR3 length: 15 amino acids. The V and J genes are TRBV5-4 and TRBJ2-3; D is ambiguous. Sequenced material: CD4+ T cells sorted from blood, taken at roughly week 36, from a patient treated with tofacitinib. The receptor was isolated from a human donor with alopecia areata. The CDR3 spells CASSVPGSRTDTQYF. CDR3 DNA: TGTGCCAGCAGCGTCCCGGGCTCACGGACAGATACGCAGTATTTT.